This TCR beta chain emerged from a study of cytomegalovirus exposure and HLA in healthy donors. The CDR3 has 14 residues. J gave up 2 bases and V 4 bases, and 6 bases lay outside the gene matches. Germline lookup yields CDR1 SGDLS and CDR2 YYNGEE. This PCR relied on a set of 60 Vbeta primers and 13 Jbeta primers. Method: immunoSEQ multiplex PCR; TCRdb's copy keeps in-frame clones and lacks some. The table lists some 110,000 clones, roughly four fifths of them singletons. The source of this sequence is a young woman in good health and CMV-seronegative. The V and J genes are TRBV9 and TRBJ2-7; TRBD1 agrees at 7 bases. The sequencing input was PBMCs. The CDR3 loop reads CASSPGQLTYEQYF. In DNA, the CDR3 is TGTGCCAGCAGCCCGGGACAGCTTACCTACGAGCAGTACTTC. Full variable domain (remainder filled in from reference TRBV9 and TRBJ2-7): DSGVTQTPKHLITATGQRVTLRCSPRSGDLSVYWYQQSLDQGLQFLIQYYNGEERAKGNILERFSAQQFPDLHSELNLSSLELGDSALYFCASSPGQLTYEQYFGPGTRLTVT.